These T cell receptor beta chains were read from a single sample in a study of post-analysis software for immune sequencing data. One entry per CDR3 protein results from TCRdb running MiXCR on the PCR reads. Among some 370,000 distinct CDR3 sequences, 30% to 45% were seen once, and the ten largest hold 10% to 15%. What was sequenced was blood. These TCRs come from a girl under 18 with multiple sclerosis. The conserved cysteine and the conserved F or W are not part of the CDR3 here. The order of the fields is J gene, V gene, CDR3 protein.

>TRBJ1-2|TRBV19
ASKGTGTRANYGYT
>TRBJ2-5|TRBV7-8
ASSLIRGRGGRETQY
>TRBJ2-7|TRBV6-6
ASSYSMGGLLLYEQY
>TRBJ1-2|TRBV27
ASSRGLQLNYGYT
>NA|TRBV12-3/TRBV12-4
ASSFLGGYETQY
>TRBJ1-5|TRBV7-9
ASSLEGYQPQH
>TRBJ1-2|TRBV12-3/TRBV12-4
ASSYLDSPGGGYT
>TRBJ2-1|TRBV20-1
SAPAGTAYNEQF
>TRBJ1-5|TRBV28
ATQEGGQPQH
>TRBJ2-7|TRBV6-6
ASMSGLRSEQY
>TRBJ2-5|TRBV29-1
SVLTGGETQY
>TRBJ2-1|TRBV5-4
ASSFPAGGLNEQF
>TRBJ2-3|TRBV12-3/TRBV12-4
ASSPTEVGTQY
>TRBJ1-1|TRBV20-1
SADGSNTEAF
>TRBJ1-2|TRBV18
ASSREPDREDGYT
>TRBJ2-3|TRBV29-1
SVRASTDTQY
>TRBJ2-7|TRBV12-3/TRBV12-4
ASSSRTTAYEQY
>TRBJ2-3|TRBV5-4
ASSSTGVRTDTQY
>NA|TRBV5-1
ASRVSGVPMTETQY
>TRBJ1-2|TRBV12-3/TRBV12-4
ASRIGSNYGYT
>TRBJ2-3|TRBV2
ASSVRRGGTDTQY
>TRBJ2-6|TRBV7-9
ASSLAADSGANVLT
>TRBJ2-3|TRBV7-9
ASSAVQVPLTQY
>TRBJ2-3|TRBV7-2
ASSLDDYPSTDTQY
>TRBJ2-4|TRBV20-1
SARVRGADFLAKNIQY
>TRBJ1-5|TRBV28
ASSLLLSHNQPQH